This T cell receptor (beta chain) was observed in a study of blood T cell repertoires in COVID-19. Profiling relied on immunoSEQ multiplex PCR, and the TCRdb table lists in-frame clones only, not all of them. Of about 200,000 clones listed, 80% to 90% were seen once; the top ten hold roughly 0.78%. The CDR3 consists of 13 residues. CDR1 and CDR2 from the germline V gene are MGHRA and YSYEKL. Trimming shortened V by 2 bases and J by 2 bases, and 6 bases separated the two germline ends. The material sequenced was peripheral blood. V is TRBV4-1 and J is TRBJ1-2; perhaps TRBD1 as D (6 bases). The source is a woman in her seventies with acute or convalescent COVID-19. This CDR3 reads CASSQQGNYGYTF. The CDR3 coding sequence is TGCGCCAGCAGCCAACAGGGGAACTATGGCTACACCTTC.